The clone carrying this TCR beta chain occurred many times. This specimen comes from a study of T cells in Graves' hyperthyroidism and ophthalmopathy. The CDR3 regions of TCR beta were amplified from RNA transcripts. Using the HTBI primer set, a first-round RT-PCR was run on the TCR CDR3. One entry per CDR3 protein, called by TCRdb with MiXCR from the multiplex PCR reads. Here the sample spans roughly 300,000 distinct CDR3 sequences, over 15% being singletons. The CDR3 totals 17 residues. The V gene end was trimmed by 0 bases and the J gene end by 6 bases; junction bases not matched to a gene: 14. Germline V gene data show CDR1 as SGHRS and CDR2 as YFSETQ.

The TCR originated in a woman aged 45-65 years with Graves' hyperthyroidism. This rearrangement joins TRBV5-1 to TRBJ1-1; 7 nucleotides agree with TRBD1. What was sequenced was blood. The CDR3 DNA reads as TGCGCCAGCAGCTTGGGAGGGACAGCTCTATCGGTGTCTGAAGCTTTCTTT. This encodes CASSLGGTALSVSEAFF. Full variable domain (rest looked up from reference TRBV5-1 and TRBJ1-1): KAGVTQTPRYLIKTRGQQVTLSCSPISGHRSVSWYQQTPGQGLQFLFEYFSETQRNKGNFPGRFSGRQFSNSRSEMNVSTLELGDSALYLCASSLGGTALSVSEAFFGQGTRLTVV.